The 18 T cell receptor beta chains presented below share a single source sample, sequenced in a study of blood T cell repertoires in COVID-19. Here immunoSEQ multiplex PCR was the method, and the copy in TCRdb shows in-frame clones only, minus some. Among more than 120,000 clones, 84% were seen once, and the ten largest hold about 5.1%. The sequenced material came from peripheral blood. These receptors were obtained from a human donor in a cohort sampled during active COVID-19.

This clone was seen a few times. The J gene is TRBJ2-2, the V gene TRBV2, with 7 bases matching TRBD1. The V and J ends lost 7 bases and 4 bases, in that order; junction bases with no gene match: 9. This CDR3 is built from 15 residues. Germline V gene data show CDR1 as SNHLY and CDR2 as FYNNEI. CDR3 region: CASMGDRAITGELFF. The CDR3 nucleotides are TGTGCCAGCATGGGCGACAGGGCGATCACCGGGGAGCTGTTTTTT.

The rearrangement joins TRBV6-6 to TRBJ2-1, with D tentatively TRBD1 (5 bases). This CDR3 has 16 amino acids. V shed 0 bases and J shed 2 bases, with 11 bases lying between them. Germline CDR1 and CDR2: MNHNY and SVGAGI (reference sequence). The CDR3 DNA reads TGTGCCAGCAGTTACTCGGAAGGGGTGACCTACAATGAGCAGTTCTTC. The encoded protein is CASSYSEGVTYNEQFF.

The CDR3 DNA sequence: TGTGCCAGCAGTCTAGCGGGAACCACAGATACGCAGTATTTT. Translated: CASSLAGTTDTQYF. V usage is TRBV25-1 and J usage is TRBJ2-3; the match to TRBD2 covers 9 bases. CDR1 MGHDK and CDR2 SYGVNS come from the germline V gene. There are 14 residues in the CDR3. After removal of 5 bases from V and 2 bases from J, the junction contained 2 bases not matched to a gene.

The chain joins TRBV7-8 to TRBJ2-5; D perhaps matches TRBD2 (6 bases). Per the germline V gene, CDR1 is SGHVS and CDR2 is FQNEAQ. CDR3 size: 14 residues. V lost 4 bases to trimming and J lost 1 base, with 10 bases between them. CDR3 DNA sequence: TGTGCCAGCAGCTACGGGGGAGTCCAAGAGACCCAGTACTTC. This translates into CASSYGGVQETQYF.

The rearrangement uses TRBV9 and TRBJ1-2, with 9 bases lining up with TRBD1. Germline lookup yields CDR1 SGDLS and CDR2 YYNGEE. This CDR3 comprises 14 residues. After removal of 7 bases from V and 4 bases from J, the junction contained 8 bases not matched to a gene. The CDR3 sequence is CASAVGQGFYGYTF. The CDR3 DNA follows: TGTGCCAGCGCAGTGGGACAGGGTTTCTATGGCTACACCTTC. Drawing the rest from reference TRBV9 and TRBJ1-2, the complete variable domain is DSGVTQTPKHLITATGQRVTLRCSPRSGDLSVYWYQQSLDQGLQFLIQYYNGEERAKGNILERFSAQQFPDLHSELNLSSLELGDSALYFCASAVGQGFYGYTFGSGTRLTVV.

The chain has TRBV3-1 (or the pseudogene TRBV3-2) and TRBJ1-2; TRBD1 agrees at 8 bases. The V gene end was trimmed by 6 bases and the J gene end by 2 bases; junction bases not matched to a gene: 8. The CDR3 extends over 15 amino acids. CDR1 and CDR2 (germline): LGHDT, YNNKEL (reference sequence). The CDR3 reads CASRKGQGGNYGYTF. DNA of the CDR3: TGTGCCAGCAGAAAAGGACAGGGTGGGAACTATGGCTACACCTTC.

The table lists this clone with a count of one. The chain uses TRBV9 and TRBJ2-5; perhaps TRBD2 as D (5 bases). V lost 3 bases to trimming and J lost 1 base, with 10 bases between them. Germline V gene lookup returns CDR1 SGDLS and CDR2 YYNGEE. The CDR3 consists of 14 residues. CDR3 loop: CASSAPGIQETQYF. The CDR3, as DNA: TGTGCCAGCAGCGCCCCCGGGATCCAAGAGACCCAGTACTTC.

Only one count was recorded for this clone. This sequence joins TRBV12-3 or TRBV12-4 and TRBJ2-7, with D perhaps TRBD1 (5 bases). Trimming removed 7 bases at V and 4 bases at J, with 11 bases between. This CDR3 has 12 residues. The CDR3 spells CASTRNRYEQYF. The CDR3 bases are TGTGCCAGCACCCGCAACAGGTACGAGCAGTACTTC.

A few counts support this clone. The chain employs TRBV5-1 and TRBJ2-1; TRBD1 agrees at 9 bases. The germline V gene encodes CDR1 SGHRS and CDR2 YFSETQ. CDR3 size: 14 residues. V lost 6 bases and J lost 6; bases outside the gene matches: 7. The CDR3: CASKTGGGSNEQFF. In DNA, the CDR3 is TGCGCCAGCAAAACAGGGGGCGGGTCCAATGAGCAGTTCTTC.

J is TRBJ1-3 and V is TRBV2; D is undetermined. Trimming removed 4 bases from V and 0 bases from J, with 10 bases in between. This CDR3 has 15 amino acids. Germline CDR1 and CDR2: SNHLY and FYNNEI. The CDR3 sequence: CASSGRRSSGNTIYF. The CDR3 region has the DNA TGTGCCAGCAGTGGGAGACGGAGCTCTGGAAACACCATATATTTT.

The chain is built from TRBV27 and TRBJ1-2; 9 nucleotides line up with TRBD1. This CDR3 has 13 amino acids. Trimming at V came to 6 bases and at J to 6 bases, leaving 5 bases not matched to a gene. Germline V gene sequence: CDR1 MNHEY, CDR2 SMNVEV (reference sequence). The CDR3 here is CASSPGQGHGYTF. CDR3 DNA: TGTGCCAGCAGCCCCGGACAGGGGCATGGCTACACCTTC.

The J gene is TRBJ1-1, the V gene TRBV4-2; maybe TRBD1 (6 bases). This CDR3 is built from 14 residues. The V end lost 2 bases, the J end lost 4 bases, and 11 bases lay between the germline ends. CDR1 LGHNA and CDR2 YNFKEQ come from the germline V gene. In DNA form, the CDR3 reads TGTGCCAGCAGCCAACAAGGGGGGGTCACTGAAGCTTTCTTT. It yields the protein CASSQQGGVTEAFF.

The rearrangement links TRBV7-2 to TRBJ2-3; the D gene is possibly TRBD2 (6 bases). CDR1 is SGHTA, CDR2 FQGNSA, per germline. V was shortened by 1 base and J by 0 bases, with 8 bases between the two germline ends. There are 15 residues in the CDR3. CDR3 protein: CASSLGLGSTDTQYF. The CDR3 DNA is TGTGCCAGCAGCTTAGGACTAGGGAGCACAGATACGCAGTATTTT.

This chain links TRBV2 with TRBJ2-7; 10 nucleotides line up with TRBD2. Germline assignment: CDR1 SNHLY and CDR2 FYNNEI. V shed 1 base and J 5 bases; nucleotides not matched to a gene: 5. CDR3 length equals 15 residues. CDR3 in DNA: TGTGCCAGCAGTGAAGGGCTAGCGGGAGTAAACGAGCAGTACGTC. Translated: CASSEGLAGVNEQYV.

This chain joins TRBV27 and TRBJ1-4; D gene ambiguous. Germline V gene data show CDR1 as MNHEY and CDR2 as SMNVEV (reference sequence). V lost 5 bases, J lost 1 base, and 5 bases lay in between. The CDR3 extends over 13 amino acids. Here the CDR3 reads CASSPRTNEKLFF. The CDR3, as DNA: TGTGCCAGCAGTCCCCGAACTAATGAAAAACTGTTTTTT.

The chain couples TRBV28 to TRBJ1-3; tentative D call: TRBD1 (6 bases). Trimming shortened V by 9 bases and J by 2 bases, and 11 bases separated the two germline ends. The CDR3 loop spans 13 amino acids. Germline-derived CDR1 and CDR2 are MDHEN and SYDVKM. This CDR3 reads CASIQGAGNTIYF. In DNA, the CDR3 is TGTGCCAGTATACAGGGAGCTGGAAACACCATATATTTT.

This clone came up once. The rearrangement links TRBV7-9 to TRBJ2-7; TRBD2 matches 7 bases. CDR1 is SEHNR, CDR2 FQNEAQ, per germline (reference sequence). After removal of 5 bases from V and 3 bases from J, the junction contained 13 bases not matched to a gene. CDR3 length: 16 amino acids. CDR3 sequence reads: CASSPTYGTTNYEQYF. The CDR3 DNA is TGTGCCAGCAGCCCAACCTACGGGACTACTAACTACGAGCAGTACTTC.

This rearrangement joins TRBV7-2 to TRBJ1-2; D call uncertain. Germline-derived CDR1 and CDR2 are SGHTA and FQGNSA. Trimming removed 5 bases at V and 1 base at J, with 5 bases between. The CDR3 loop spans 12 amino acids. The CDR3 DNA reads as TGTGCCAGCAGCCCAAATAACTATGGCTACACCTTC. It translates to CASSPNNYGYTF.